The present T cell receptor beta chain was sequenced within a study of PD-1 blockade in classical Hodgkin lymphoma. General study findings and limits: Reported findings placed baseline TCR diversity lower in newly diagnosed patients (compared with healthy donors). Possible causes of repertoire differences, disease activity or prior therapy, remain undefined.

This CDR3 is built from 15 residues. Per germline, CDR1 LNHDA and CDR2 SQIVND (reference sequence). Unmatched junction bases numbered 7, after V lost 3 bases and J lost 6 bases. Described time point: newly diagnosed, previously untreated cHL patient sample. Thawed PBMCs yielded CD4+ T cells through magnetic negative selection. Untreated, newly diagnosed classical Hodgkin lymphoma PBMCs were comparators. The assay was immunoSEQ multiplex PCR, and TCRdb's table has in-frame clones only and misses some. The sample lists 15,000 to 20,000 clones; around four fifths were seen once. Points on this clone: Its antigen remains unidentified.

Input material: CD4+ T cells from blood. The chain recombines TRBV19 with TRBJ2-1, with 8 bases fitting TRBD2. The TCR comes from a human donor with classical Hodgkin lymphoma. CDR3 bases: TGTGCCAGTAGTATCGTACTAGCGGTATCCAATGAGCAGTTCTTC. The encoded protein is CASSIVLAVSNEQFF. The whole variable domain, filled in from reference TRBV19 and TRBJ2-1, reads DGGITQSPKYLFRKEGQNVTLSCEQNLNHDAMYWYRQDPGQGLRLIYYSQIVNDFQKGDIAEGYSVSREKKESFPLTVTSAQKNPTAFYLCASSIVLAVSNEQFFGPGTRLTVL.